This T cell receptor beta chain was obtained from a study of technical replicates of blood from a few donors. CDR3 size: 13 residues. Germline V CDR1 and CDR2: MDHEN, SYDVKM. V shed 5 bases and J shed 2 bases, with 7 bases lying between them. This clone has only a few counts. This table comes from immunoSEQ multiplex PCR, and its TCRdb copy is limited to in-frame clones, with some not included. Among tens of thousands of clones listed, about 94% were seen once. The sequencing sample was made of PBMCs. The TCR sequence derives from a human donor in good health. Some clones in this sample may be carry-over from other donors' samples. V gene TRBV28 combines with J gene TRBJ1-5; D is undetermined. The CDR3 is CASSEVGNQPQHF. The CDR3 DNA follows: TGTGCCAGCAGTGAGGTTGGCAATCAGCCCCAGCATTTT. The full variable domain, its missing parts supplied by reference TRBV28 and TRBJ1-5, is DVKVTQSSRYLVKRTGEKVFLECVQDMDHENMFWYRQDPGLGLRLIYFSYDVKMKEKGDIPEGYSVSREKKERFSLILESASTNQTSMYLCASSEVGNQPQHFGDGTRLSIL.